What follows are 19 T cell receptor beta chains derived from one specimen sequenced in a study of response to subunit inactivated influenza vaccine. From the RT-PCR reads, TCRdb called clonotypes with MiXCR, one entry per CDR3 protein. This sample has 600,000 to 850,000 distinct CDR3 sequences; 14% occur once, and the top ten carry 7.5% to 9%. This material consisted of PBMCs from blood, taken 14 to 15 days before vaccination. The receptors originated from a middle-aged man who received an inactivated influenza vaccine.

In its sample, this clonotype was seen a few times. The rearrangement uses TRBV27 and TRBJ1-1, with a tentative D call TRBD1 (6 bases). CDR3 length: 14 amino acids. The ends were cut back, 4 bases at V and 5 bases at J, with 14 bases in the middle. Germline values: CDR1 MNHEY, CDR2 SMNVEV (reference sequence). DNA for the CDR3: TGTGCCAGCAGTTATCAGGTTAGGGGGACTGAAGCTTTCTTT. Translated, it gives CASSYQVRGTEAFF.

This clonotype was seen a handful of times. This chain uses TRBV10-3 with TRBJ2-7; D is ambiguous. The V and J ends lost 4 bases and 0 bases respectively, with 10 bases between them. CDR3 length: 14 amino acids. Germline V gene sequence: CDR1 ENHRY, CDR2 SYGVKD. CDR3 bases: TGTGCCATCAGTGCCGCAGCAAGCTCCTACGAGCAGTACTTC. Amino acids: CAISAAASSYEQYF.

The rearrangement uses TRBV5-1 and TRBJ2-1; 7 nucleotides line up with TRBD2. The germline CDR1 and CDR2 sequences are SGHRS and YFSETQ. Trimming at V came to 0 bases and at J to 12 bases, leaving 6 bases not matched to a gene. The CDR3 has 13 amino acids. CDR3 coding DNA: TGCGCCAGCAGCTTGGCCGGGGGGTGGGTGCAGTTCTTC. Its translation: CASSLAGGWVQFF.

The CDR3 nucleotides are TGCAGTGCTAGCATACAGGGGTATAGCAATCAGCCCCAGCATTTT. Its protein product is CSASIQGYSNQPQHF. The chain combines TRBV20-1 with TRBJ1-5, with 7 bases fitting TRBD1. V lost 3 bases and J lost 0; bases outside the gene matches: 5. The germline gives CDR1 DFQATT, CDR2 SNEGSKA (reference sequence). CDR3 length: 15 residues.

V usage is TRBV20-1 and J usage is TRBJ2-2; TRBD2 agrees at 13 bases. The length of the CDR3 is 17 residues. Germline loops: CDR1 DFQATT, CDR2 SNEGSKA (reference sequence). Trimming removed 1 base from V and 1 base from J; junction bases left unmatched: 3. This CDR3 is CSARGRTSGGNTGELFF. For the CDR3, the DNA is TGCAGTGCTAGAGGCCGGACTAGCGGGGGGAACACCGGGGAGCTGTTTTTT.

The table lists this clonotype with many counts. V and J are TRBV12-3 or TRBV12-4 and TRBJ1-6, with 7 bases aligning to TRBD1. This CDR3 region has 14 residues. The J segment lost 5 bases and the V segment lost 4 bases, leaving 2 bases of the junction unmatched. CDR3 bases: TGTGCCAGCAGTTCAGGGGGTAATAATTCACCCCTCCACTTT. The encoded protein is CASSSGGNNSPLHF.

The chain uses TRBV20-1 and TRBJ2-5; tentatively, D is TRBD1 or TRBD2 (5 bases each). The CDR3 consists of 13 residues. CDR1 is DFQATT, CDR2 SNEGSKA, per germline (reference sequence). V lost 3 bases to trimming and J lost 5 bases, with 13 bases between them. The CDR3 region is CSASRDPRETQYF. CDR3 bases: TGCAGTGCTAGCAGGGACCCGCGGGAGACCCAGTACTTC.

This clonotype has just a few counts. The chain combines TRBV7-2 with TRBJ2-2; D remains ambiguous. Trimming took 3 bases from V and 2 from J, leaving 10 bases between them. Germline V CDR1 and CDR2: SGHTA, FQGNSA. CDR3 size: 15 residues. The DNA for the CDR3 is TGTGCCAGCAGCTTCATACTTAGAAACACCGGGGAGCTGTTTTTT. It codes for CASSFILRNTGELFF.

This clonotype occurred a few times. J is TRBJ2-7 and V is TRBV10-2; D possibly corresponds to TRBD1 (6 bases). Trimming left V 2 bases short and J 6 bases short, with 14 bases between. The CDR3 is made up of 14 amino acids. The germline CDR1 and CDR2 sequences are WSHSY and SAAADI. The chain's CDR3 is CASSEGRGSGEQYF. Here the CDR3 DNA reads TGCGCCAGCAGTGAGGGCAGGGGTTCTGGCGAGCAGTACTTC.

This clonotype was counted only a few times. The CDR3 coding sequence is TGCAGCGTCTCACCCGGGACGGTCACCTACGAGCAGTACTTC. As protein: CSVSPGTVTYEQYF. V usage is TRBV29-1 and J usage is TRBJ2-7; D may match TRBD1 or TRBD2 (5 bases each). Trimming stripped 6 bases from V and 2 bases from J, with 17 bases between. In germline, CDR1 is SQVTM, CDR2 ANQGSEA. The CDR3 spans 14 residues.

The V call is TRBV20-1, the J call TRBJ1-1; TRBD1 matches at 7 bases. The V segment lost 3 bases and the J segment 3 bases; nucleotides outside the gene matches: 7. Germline lookup yields CDR1 DFQATT and CDR2 SNEGSKA (reference sequence). The CDR3 extends over 14 amino acids. CDR3 protein: CSARGSQGYTEAFF. CDR3 nucleotide sequence: TGCAGTGCTAGGGGTTCACAGGGGTACACTGAAGCTTTCTTT.

The chain has TRBV6-5 and TRBJ2-2, with 12 bases fitting TRBD2. Losses at the gene ends were 4 bases for V and 3 bases for J; bases not matched to a gene: 3. The germline gives CDR1 MNHEY, CDR2 SVGAGI. The CDR3 is made up of 16 amino acids. CDR3 bases: TGTGCCAGCAGTTCTCTAGCGGGAGGGTACACCGGGGAGCTGTTTTTT. It specifies CASSSLAGGYTGELFF.

This clonotype showed up many times. The rearrangement uses TRBV12-3 or TRBV12-4 and TRBJ1-4; 8 bases align to TRBD1. With V trimmed by 5 bases and J by 8 bases, 10 bases remained unmatched. This CDR3 comprises 15 residues. CDR3 nucleotide sequence: TGTGCCAGCAGTCCACAGGGGGGGTCTGGAGAAAAACTGTTTTTT. This codes for CASSPQGGSGEKLFF.

V gene TRBV28 combines with J gene TRBJ2-2; no firm D call. This CDR3 has 14 amino acids. V was shortened by 6 bases and J by 4 bases, with 12 bases between the two germline ends. CDR1 and CDR2 (germline): MDHEN, SYDVKM. CDR3 sequence reads: CASRAGPLTGELFF. The CDR3 DNA follows: TGTGCCAGCAGGGCCGGGCCTCTCACCGGGGAGCTGTTTTTT.

The chain recombines TRBV20-1 with TRBJ2-3; 8 bases match TRBD1. The CDR3 loop spans 13 amino acids. The J segment lost 2 bases and the V segment lost 6 bases, leaving 4 bases of the junction unmatched. Germline V lookup: CDR1 DFQATT, CDR2 SNEGSKA (reference sequence). CDR3: CSARQGNTDTQYF. CDR3 bases: TGCAGTGCAAGACAGGGGAACACAGATACGCAGTATTTT.

The chain has TRBV4-2 and TRBJ2-2; D is unresolved. The germline gives CDR1 LGHNA, CDR2 YNFKEQ. Trimming pared 0 bases from V and 6 bases from J, leaving 5 bases between. The CDR3 contains 13 residues. CDR3 loop: CASSQDRPGELFF. CDR3 nucleotide sequence: TGTGCCAGCAGCCAAGACAGGCCCGGGGAGCTGTTTTTT.

This clonotype was counted a single time. Sequence at one end of the junction differs from germline and may be a read error. This chain connects TRBV24-1 to TRBJ2-3; D not resolved. Germline assignment: CDR1 KGHDR and CDR2 SFDVKD. The CDR3 spans 14 residues. The CDR3: CATSHLGSDNTQYF. The CDR3 region has the DNA TGTGCCACCAGTCATTTAGGGTCGGATAATACGCAGTATTTT.

This clonotype has just a few counts. The chain has TRBV7-8 and TRBJ2-5; D gene uncertain. Per germline, CDR1 SGHVS and CDR2 FQNEAQ. The V gene lost 2 bases and the J gene lost 1 base, with 8 bases spanning the gap. This CDR3 comprises 14 residues. The CDR3 DNA reads as TGTGCCAGCAGCTTATATGCAGTCCAAGAGACCCAGTACTTC. Translated: CASSLYAVQETQYF.

The table lists this clonotype with a few counts. This sequence joins TRBV18 and TRBJ1-2; D is perhaps TRBD1 (5 bases). Between the trimmed V and J ends, which lost 5 bases and 6 bases, there was a span of 7 bases. CDR1 KGHSH and CDR2 LQKENI come from the germline V gene. CDR3 length equals 11 residues. This CDR3 reads CASSDSHGYTF. In DNA form, the CDR3 reads TGTGCCAGCTCAGACAGTCATGGCTACACCTTC. Filled out from reference TRBV18 and TRBJ1-2, the complete variable domain reads NAGVMQNPRHLVRRRGQEARLRCSPMKGHSHVYWYRQLPEEGLKFMVYLQKENIIDESGMPKERFSAEFPKEGPSILRIQQVVRGDSAAYFCASSDSHGYTFGSGTRLTVV.